Following are 18 T cell receptor beta chains from one sample sequenced in a study of blood T cell repertoires in COVID-19. Sequencing used immunoSEQ multiplex PCR; TCRdb keeps in-frame clones, though not all of them. In the table there are about 170,000 clones, 89% of which are singletons. Sequencing was carried out using PBMCs or T cells enriched from blood (not recorded which). These receptors all stem from a woman aged 18-29 years who had recovered from COVID-19.

J is TRBJ2-1 and V is TRBV16, with D unclear. The germline gives CDR1 KGHSY, CDR2 FQNENV. There are 11 residues in the CDR3. V was cut by 3 bases and J by 12 bases, with 9 bases left in between. CDR3 sequence: CASSQGQAQFF. The CDR3 bases are TGTGCCAGCAGCCAGGGCCAGGCGCAGTTCTTC.

The genes are TRBV30 and TRBJ2-2; 14 bases fit TRBD2. The germline V gene encodes CDR1 GTSNPN and CDR2 SVGIG (reference sequence). This CDR3 has 17 amino acids. J lost 4 bases, V lost 3 bases, and 7 bases had no gene match. The CDR3 sequence is CAWRGGTSGSPTGELFF. The CDR3 coding sequence is TGTGCCTGGAGGGGGGGGACTAGCGGGAGCCCCACCGGGGAGCTGTTTTTT. The full variable domain, its missing parts supplied by reference TRBV30 and TRBJ2-2, is SQTIHQWPATLVQPVGSPLSLECTVEGTSNPNLYWYRQAAGRGLQLLFYSVGIGQISSEVPQNLSASRPQDRQFILSSKKLLLSDSGFYLCAWRGGTSGSPTGELFFGEGSRLTVL.

This chain connects TRBV2 to TRBJ1-2; D gene uncertain. CDR3 length equals 14 residues. The germline V gene has CDR1 SNHLY and CDR2 FYNNEI. V lost 0 bases, J lost 2 bases, and 7 bases lay in between. CDR3 sequence: CASSEARANYGYTF. The CDR3 coding sequence is TGTGCCAGCAGTGAAGCGCGGGCCAACTATGGCTACACCTTC.

The V gene is TRBV7-2, the J gene TRBJ1-6; D may be TRBD1 (6 bases). The CDR3 loop spans 14 amino acids. CDR1 SGHTA and CDR2 FQGNSA come from the germline V gene. Between the trimmed V and J ends, which lost 8 bases and 9 bases, there was a span of 17 bases. Written as DNA, the CDR3 is TGTGCCAGCCTACTGGCAGGGGATACTTCACCCCTCCACTTT. This translates into CASLLAGDTSPLHF.

The genes are TRBV9 and TRBJ2-1, with 12 bases matching TRBD2. With V trimmed by 4 bases and J by 3 bases, 11 bases remained unmatched. The CDR3 covers 18 residues. CDR1 is SGDLS, CDR2 YYNGEE, per germline. CDR3 nucleotides: TGTGCCAGCAGCCGAACGACATTACTAGCGGGAGGCTACAATGAGCAGTTCTTC. The encoded protein is CASSRTTLLAGGYNEQFF.

V gene TRBV14 combines with J gene TRBJ2-7; D remains ambiguous. Germline V CDR1 and CDR2: SGHDN, FVKESK. The germline V and J ends were trimmed by 4 bases and 3 bases, with 10 bases remaining between them. This CDR3 is 13 amino acids long. The CDR3 reads CASSPRSGYEQYF. The CDR3 DNA reads as TGTGCCAGCAGCCCGCGCTCGGGCTACGAGCAGTACTTC.

This clone turned up a few times. The V gene is TRBV27, the J gene TRBJ1-2, with 11 bases that match TRBD1. The ends lost 8 bases at V and 8 bases at J; junction bases unmatched: 7. The CDR3 runs to 13 residues. Germline values: CDR1 MNHEY, CDR2 SMNVEV (reference sequence). CDR3 protein: CASGPGQGVGYTF. The CDR3 nucleotides read TGTGCCAGCGGGCCGGGACAGGGGGTCGGCTACACCTTC.

The genes are TRBV19 and TRBJ1-3, with D perhaps TRBD1 (5 bases). Trimming shortened V by 6 bases and J by 1 base, and 19 bases separated the two germline ends. The CDR3 is made up of 17 amino acids. Germline V lookup: CDR1 LNHDA, CDR2 SQIVND (reference sequence). The CDR3 coding sequence is TGTGCCAGTAGACCCAGCACAGGCGCCCAATCTGGAAACACCATATATTTT. Translation: CASRPSTGAQSGNTIYF.

The chain links TRBV3-1 (or the pseudogene TRBV3-2) to TRBJ1-2; no definite D call. The V end was cut by 2 bases, the J end by 8 bases, with 12 bases between. This CDR3 has 13 residues. In germline, CDR1 is LGHDT, CDR2 YNNKEL (reference sequence). The CDR3 protein is CASSQRVEAGYTF. The CDR3 nucleotides read TGTGCCAGCAGCCAAAGAGTGGAGGCGGGCTACACCTTC.

This clone was recorded only once. V gene TRBV7-9 combines with J gene TRBJ1-4; D is ambiguous. The CDR3 runs 16 residues. The V and J ends lost 3 bases and 4 bases respectively, with 15 bases between them. Germline-derived CDR1 and CDR2 are SEHNR and FQNEAQ (reference sequence). The CDR3 nucleotides are TGTGCCAGCAGCTTGACAATTGACAACATTAATGAAAAACTGTTTTTT. This sequence encodes CASSLTIDNINEKLFF. The full variable domain, rest sourced from reference TRBV7-9 and TRBJ1-4, is DTGVSQNPRHKITKRGQNVTFRCDPISEHNRLYWYRQTLGQGPEFLTYFQNEAQLEKSRLLSDRFSAERPKGSFSTLEIQRTEQGDSAMYLCASSLTIDNINEKLFFGSGTQLSVL.

The chain is built from TRBV2 and TRBJ2-1; possibly TRBD2 for D (6 bases). The V end lost 11 bases, the J end lost 4 bases, and 18 bases lay between the germline ends. Germline CDR1 and CDR2: SNHLY and FYNNEI. The CDR3 has 14 residues. The CDR3: CALGRSGPYNEQFF. The CDR3 nucleotides read TGTGCCTTGGGTAGGAGCGGGCCTTACAATGAGCAGTTCTTC.

J is TRBJ2-3 and V is TRBV5-4; 9 bases agree with TRBD1. The CDR3 runs 14 residues. V lost 4 bases and J lost 5; bases outside the gene matches: 5. The germline CDR1 and CDR2 sequences are SGHNT and YYREEE (reference sequence). CDR3 coding DNA: TGTGCCAGCAGCCACAGGGGGCGCGGAGATACGCAGTATTTT. Protein sequence: CASSHRGRGDTQYF.

This rearrangement joins TRBV9 to TRBJ1-2; TRBD1 matches 9 bases. Trimming removed 0 bases from V and 7 bases from J; junction bases left unmatched: 16. CDR3 length equals 18 residues. Germline assignment: CDR1 SGDLS and CDR2 YYNGEE. The CDR3 coding sequence is TGTGCCAGCAGCGTAGAAGGACAGGGGAAAGACTTCTATAGTGGCTACACCTTC. It encodes CASSVEGQGKDFYSGYTF.

This chain links TRBV9 with TRBJ2-2, with TRBD1 identical over 8 bases. CDR3 size: 16 residues. V dropped 4 bases and J dropped 0; count of bases not matched to a gene: 5. Germline V gene sequence: CDR1 SGDLS, CDR2 YYNGEE. In DNA form, the CDR3 reads TGTGCCAGCAGCCCACGACAGGGGACGAACACCGGGGAGCTGTTTTTT. Encoded protein: CASSPRQGTNTGELFF.

The V call is TRBV9, the J call TRBJ2-7; 9 bases line up with TRBD2. The germline CDR1 and CDR2 sequences are SGDLS and YYNGEE. The CDR3 runs 14 residues. V was clipped by 4 bases and J by 0 bases; unmatched bases: 2. The chain's CDR3 is CASSISGSSYEQYF. DNA for the CDR3: TGTGCCAGCAGCATTAGCGGGAGCTCCTACGAGCAGTACTTC.

This clone was found a few times. The genes are TRBV27 and TRBJ2-7, with a weak D call TRBD1 (5 bases). V lost 6 bases and J lost 3, with 6 bases in between. The CDR3 consists of 11 residues. Germline V gives CDR1 MNHEY, CDR2 SMNVEV (reference sequence). The CDR3 region is CASRDSYEQYF. In nucleotides, the CDR3 is TGTGCCAGCAGAGACAGCTACGAGCAGTACTTC.

This clone was detected once. The V and J genes are TRBV19 and TRBJ2-1; 11 bases fit TRBD2. The germline gives CDR1 LNHDA, CDR2 SQIVND (reference sequence). CDR3 size: 15 residues. V lost 6 bases to trimming and J lost 7 bases; unmatched junction nucleotides: 8. The chain's CDR3 is CASSSPGLAVNEQFF. As DNA, the CDR3 is TGTGCCAGTAGCTCACCGGGACTAGCGGTAAATGAGCAGTTCTTC.

V is TRBV27 and J is TRBJ2-1; D is unclear. The CDR3 is 13 residues long. V gave up 8 bases and J gave up 0 bases, with 8 bases separating them. CDR1 is MNHEY and CDR2 is SMNVEV in the germline V gene (reference sequence). CDR3 sequence: CASDLGSYNEQFF. In DNA, the CDR3 is TGTGCCAGCGACTTGGGCTCCTACAATGAGCAGTTCTTC.